The 27 T cell receptor beta chains in this list originate from one sample, sequenced in a study of persistence of HIV-infected CD4 T cells (dated by TCRdb to the early 2020s). Their antigen targets remain unknown. What the treatment or condition label conveys for this sample: suppressive antiretroviral therapy. Cells were stimulated with a pool of overlapping HIV-1 Gag 15-mer peptides at around 0.91 ug per peptide per mL. Nonresponding CD40L-negative CD69-negative CD45RO-high memory CD4+ T cells were sorted as memory populations depleted of antigen-responding cells. The immunoSEQ hsTCRB assay version 4, run in survey mode, was used to sequence TCRbeta repertoires from genomic DNA. TCRdb holds this immuneACCESS table with in-frame rearrangements only. Some clones are missing; in checked studies, unresolved V genes explain under half, and the rest has no known cause. A total of about 60,000 clones appear in this sample, about 77% of them only once. Under 2% of the sample belongs to the ten largest clones.

The specimen was CD4+ T cells sorted from PBMCs after 18-hour stimulation, collected from a patient who received antiretroviral therapy. Read against the paper, the sample's cell subset or site label means: CD40L-CD69- CD45RO-high memory CD4 T cells not responding to Gag peptides. These TCRs come from an adult man with HIV who was CMV-seropositive.

The chain couples TRBV19 to TRBJ2-3; possible D gene TRBD1, 5 bases. This CDR3 is 15 amino acids long. V was shortened by 1 base and J by 1 base, with 9 bases between the two germline ends. In germline, CDR1 is LNHDA, CDR2 SQIVND (reference sequence). This chain's CDR3 is CASSIGGGRTDTQYF. As DNA, the CDR3 is TGTGCCAGTAGTATAGGGGGCGGCCGCACAGATACGCAGTATTTT. The full variable domain, rest sourced from reference TRBV19 and TRBJ2-3, is DGGITQSPKYLFRKEGQNVTLSCEQNLNHDAMYWYRQDPGQGLRLIYYSQIVNDFQKGDIAEGYSVSREKKESFPLTVTSAQKNPTAFYLCASSIGGGRTDTQYFGPGTRLTVL.

The J gene is TRBJ2-7, the V gene TRBV7-9; D is undetermined. Trimming stripped 1 base from V and 6 bases from J, with 7 bases between. This CDR3 spans 12 amino acids. Germline values: CDR1 SEHNR, CDR2 FQNEAQ (reference sequence). CDR3 in amino acids: CASSLGSSEQYF. CDR3 bases: TGTGCCAGCAGCTTAGGTAGTAGCGAGCAGTACTTC.

The chain recombines TRBV10-2 with TRBJ2-7; weak D call: TRBD1 (6 bases). CDR3 size: 14 residues. The germline V gene encodes CDR1 WSHSY and CDR2 SAAADI. V lost 3 bases to trimming and J lost 0 bases, with 9 bases between them. The CDR3 sequence: CASSDRGSSYEQYF. In nucleotides, the CDR3 is TGCGCCAGCAGTGACAGGGGTTCCTCCTACGAGCAGTACTTC.

This clone showed up just a few times. The same CDR3 is also encoded by other DNA sequences in this sample. The genes are TRBV7-9 and TRBJ2-1, with D maybe TRBD1 (5 bases). Germline values: CDR1 SEHNR, CDR2 FQNEAQ (reference sequence). This CDR3 spans 12 amino acids. Trimming pared 5 bases from V and 7 bases from J, leaving 9 bases between. The CDR3: CASSHQGNEQFF. The CDR3 DNA is TGTGCCAGCAGCCATCAGGGAAATGAGCAGTTCTTC.

The count of this clone is one. This chain joins TRBV7-9 and TRBJ1-3; D remains ambiguous. CDR1 and CDR2 from the germline V gene are SEHNR and FQNEAQ (reference sequence). The V gene lost 1 base and the J gene lost 1 base, with 5 bases spanning the gap. CDR3 size: 14 residues. Here the CDR3 DNA reads TGTGCCAGCAGCTTAGGACGGTCTGGAAACACCATATATTTT. This sequence encodes CASSLGRSGNTIYF.

This chain links TRBV10-3 with TRBJ2-3; 11 bases align to TRBD2. The V gene's germline CDR1 is ENHRY and CDR2 SYGVKD. With 4 bases clipped from V and 4 bases from J, the junction kept 4 bases outside the gene matches. The length of the CDR3 is 15 residues. DNA for the CDR3: TGTGCCATCAGTGTAGTAGCGGGGGGGTCAGATACGCAGTATTTT. Residues: CAISVVAGGSDTQYF.

The chain employs TRBV19 and TRBJ2-1; 8 bases map to TRBD1. Trimming at V came to 7 bases and at J to 6 bases, leaving 11 bases not matched to a gene. The CDR3 covers 15 residues. CDR1 is LNHDA and CDR2 is SQIVND in the germline V gene (reference sequence). The CDR3 is CASTSPGTGTNEQFF. The CDR3 DNA reads as TGTGCCAGTACCTCTCCCGGGACAGGAACCAATGAGCAGTTCTTC. Variable domain in full (rest from reference TRBV19 and TRBJ2-1): DGGITQSPKYLFRKEGQNVTLSCEQNLNHDAMYWYRQDPGQGLRLIYYSQIVNDFQKGDIAEGYSVSREKKESFPLTVTSAQKNPTAFYLCASTSPGTGTNEQFFGPGTRLTVL.

CDR3 sequence: CASSRRGMLDEQYF. CDR3 coding DNA: TGTGCCAGCAGCCGCAGGGGGATGTTGGACGAGCAGTACTTC. The chain uses TRBV3-1 (or the pseudogene TRBV3-2) and TRBJ2-7; 7 nucleotides match TRBD1. Germline CDR1 LGHDT, CDR2 YNNKEL (reference sequence). J gave up 5 bases and V 4 bases, and 8 bases lay outside the gene matches. This CDR3 spans 14 amino acids.

The chain employs TRBV5-4 and TRBJ2-2, with D perhaps matching TRBD1 (5 bases). Trimming took off 3 bases at V and 6 bases at J, with 9 bases between the two ends. Looked up from germline, CDR1 is SGHNT and CDR2 is YYREEE (reference sequence). The CDR3 covers 13 residues. This CDR3 is CASSSKGSGELFF. In DNA, the CDR3 is TGTGCCAGCAGCTCGAAGGGGTCCGGGGAGCTGTTTTTT.

This chain connects TRBV5-1 to TRBJ2-1; 9 bases agree with TRBD2. This CDR3 is 20 amino acids long. Trimming cost V 0 bases and J 0 bases; bases outside gene matches: 13. Germline V gives CDR1 SGHRS, CDR2 YFSETQ. CDR3 nucleotides: TGCGCCAGCAGCTTGGCCCCACTGGGTAGCGGGGGCCGCTCCTACAATGAGCAGTTCTTC. It codes for CASSLAPLGSGGRSYNEQFF.

V and J are TRBV28 and TRBJ1-2, with no clear D. V was clipped by 8 bases and J by 5 bases, with 12 bases between them. Germline loops: CDR1 MDHEN, CDR2 SYDVKM. The CDR3 runs 12 residues. The DNA for the CDR3 is TGTGCCAGCCTCCGGAGCACTTATGGCTACACCTTC. Protein sequence: CASLRSTYGYTF.

A single count supports this clone. The rearrangement links TRBV23-1 to TRBJ2-1; D may be TRBD1 (6 bases). TRBV23-1 has ORF status, its function being uncertain. Trimming took 0 bases from V and 8 from J, leaving 11 bases between them. This CDR3 is 14 amino acids long. This chain's CDR3 is CASSQSRGHDEQFF. The CDR3 DNA reads as TGCGCCAGCAGTCAATCTCGGGGACACGATGAGCAGTTCTTC.

In this sample, this clone turned up many times. This rearrangement joins TRBV3-1 (or the pseudogene TRBV3-2) to TRBJ2-7, with a weak D call TRBD2 (5 bases). Deletions cut 4 bases from V and 3 bases from J, with 10 bases between. Germline V gene data show CDR1 as LGHDT and CDR2 as YNNKEL (reference sequence). This CDR3 region has 13 residues. The CDR3 DNA is TGTGCCAGCAGCCGAGGACGGGGCTACGAGCAGTACTTC. It codes for CASSRGRGYEQYF.

The chain uses TRBV5-8 and TRBJ2-1; TRBD1 is a possible D gene (5 bases). CDR3 size: 13 residues. Trimming shortened V by 2 bases and J by 8 bases, and 11 bases separated the two germline ends. Germline CDR1 and CDR2: SGHTS and YDEGEE. The chain's CDR3 is CASSFPKGYEQFF. CDR3 coding DNA: TGTGCCAGCAGCTTCCCTAAGGGGTATGAGCAGTTCTTC.

The gene calls are TRBV6-5 and TRBJ2-1; D call uncertain. Germline CDR1 is MNHEY and CDR2 is SVGAGI. The CDR3 covers 12 residues. V gave up 4 bases and J gave up 5 bases, with 6 bases separating them. In DNA form, the CDR3 reads TGTGCCAGCAGTTCTCGTAACAATGAGCAGTTCTTC. Translation: CASSSRNNEQFF.

The genes are TRBV5-1 and TRBJ1-1; no definite D call. CDR3 size: 16 residues. V lost 4 bases and J 2 bases, leaving 18 bases between the germline ends. Germline V gene sequence: CDR1 SGHRS, CDR2 YFSETQ. The CDR3 DNA follows: TGCGCCAGCAGCCAAGGGCCTACTGAGGGAAACACTGAAGCTTTCTTT. It encodes CASSQGPTEGNTEAFF.

The rearrangement links TRBV5-1 to TRBJ2-1; D may be TRBD2 (5 bases). The length of the CDR3 is 14 residues. Germline V gene lookup returns CDR1 SGHRS and CDR2 YFSETQ. V was cut by 0 bases and J by 4 bases, with 8 bases left in between. The CDR3 nucleotides read TGCGCCAGCAGCTTGGGGGGAGTTTACAATGAGCAGTTCTTC. It codes for CASSLGGVYNEQFF.

This sequence joins TRBV19 and TRBJ1-1; a possible D gene is TRBD1 (6 bases). This CDR3 is built from 13 residues. Germline values: CDR1 LNHDA, CDR2 SQIVND (reference sequence). Trimming removed 6 bases from V and 4 bases from J, with 12 bases in between. The CDR3 spells CASRDHRATEAFF. The CDR3 bases are TGTGCCAGTAGAGACCACAGGGCCACTGAAGCTTTCTTT.

The chain recombines TRBV5-1 with TRBJ1-4, with D possibly TRBD1 on 6 matching bases. Germline V gene lookup returns CDR1 SGHRS and CDR2 YFSETQ. The ends were cut back, 0 bases at V and 0 bases at J, with 6 bases in the middle. This CDR3 contains 15 residues. The CDR3 DNA sequence: TGCGCCAGCAGCTTGGGGACAGCAACTAATGAAAAACTGTTTTTT. Its protein product is CASSLGTATNEKLFF.

V and J are TRBV7-3 and TRBJ2-2, with 7 positions matching TRBD2. There are 14 residues in the CDR3. V shed 9 bases, J shed 4 bases, and the junction held 8 bases outside the gene matches. Looked up from germline, CDR1 is SGHTA and CDR2 is FQGTGA. The CDR3 loop is CASRVGGGTGELFF. The CDR3, as DNA: TGTGCCAGTCGCGTTGGCGGGGGCACCGGGGAGCTGTTTTTT.

This clone has more than one count but fewer than ten. The gene calls are TRBV5-1 and TRBJ2-2, with D tentatively TRBD1 (5 bases). Trimming took off 3 bases at V and 5 bases at J, with 14 bases between the two ends. This CDR3 contains 15 residues. Germline CDR1 SGHRS, CDR2 YFSETQ. CDR3 loop: CASSSDSLRTGELFF. CDR3 DNA: TGCGCCAGCAGCTCTGACAGTTTGAGGACCGGGGAGCTGTTTTTT.

J is TRBJ1-5 and V is TRBV6-7; tentatively, D is TRBD1 (5 bases). TRBV6-7 is designated an ORF whose function remains uncertain. V was pared by 4 bases and J by 0 bases, with 22 bases between. The CDR3 totals 19 residues. For the CDR3, the DNA is TGTGCCAGCAGTTTTCCGGGACCGACATATACCTATAGCAATCAGCCCCAGCATTTT. It specifies CASSFPGPTYTYSNQPQHF.

The CDR3 bases are TGTGCCAGTGGGACAGGGAGGTCTAGCTACGAGCAGTACTTC. Translation gives CASGTGRSSYEQYF. The chain combines TRBV19 with TRBJ2-7, with 9 bases that match TRBD1. Germline CDR1 and CDR2: LNHDA and SQIVND (reference sequence). V shed 8 bases and J 3 bases; nucleotides not matched to a gene: 8. This CDR3 has 14 amino acids.

This clone was picked up a small number of times. The chain employs TRBV5-1 and TRBJ1-1, with 7 bases matching TRBD1. J gave up 1 base and V 6 bases, and 6 bases lay outside the gene matches. Germline-derived CDR1 and CDR2 are SGHRS and YFSETQ. The CDR3 length is 14 residues. DNA for the CDR3: TGCGCCAGCAAGGAGGGGGCCGGGAACACTGAAGCTTTCTTT. Translated: CASKEGAGNTEAFF.

The chain recombines TRBV2 with TRBJ1-2, with D unclear. The germline gives CDR1 SNHLY, CDR2 FYNNEI. CDR3 size: 14 residues. V was trimmed by 5 bases and J by 6 bases, leaving 16 bases between them. For the CDR3, the DNA is TGTGCCAGCAGTTCCGGGATACAGAGGAATGGCTACACCTTC. Amino acids: CASSSGIQRNGYTF.

This sequence joins TRBV28 and TRBJ2-7; 9 nucleotides match TRBD2. The germline V gene has CDR1 MDHEN and CDR2 SYDVKM. V gave up 6 bases and J gave up 2 bases; unmatched junction bases: 8. The CDR3 runs to 15 residues. CDR3 sequence reads: CASSLAAGGTYEQYF. Written as DNA, the CDR3 is TGTGCCAGCAGCCTCGCAGCGGGGGGAACCTACGAGCAGTACTTC.

The chain couples TRBV3-1 (or the pseudogene TRBV3-2) to TRBJ1-6; D not resolved. The germline gives CDR1 LGHDT, CDR2 YNNKEL (reference sequence). The V end was cut by 5 bases, the J end by 5 bases, with 7 bases between. The CDR3 is 13 residues long. The CDR3 loop reads CASSSTDNSPLHF. The CDR3 bases are TGTGCCAGCAGCTCGACGGATAATTCACCCCTCCACTTT.